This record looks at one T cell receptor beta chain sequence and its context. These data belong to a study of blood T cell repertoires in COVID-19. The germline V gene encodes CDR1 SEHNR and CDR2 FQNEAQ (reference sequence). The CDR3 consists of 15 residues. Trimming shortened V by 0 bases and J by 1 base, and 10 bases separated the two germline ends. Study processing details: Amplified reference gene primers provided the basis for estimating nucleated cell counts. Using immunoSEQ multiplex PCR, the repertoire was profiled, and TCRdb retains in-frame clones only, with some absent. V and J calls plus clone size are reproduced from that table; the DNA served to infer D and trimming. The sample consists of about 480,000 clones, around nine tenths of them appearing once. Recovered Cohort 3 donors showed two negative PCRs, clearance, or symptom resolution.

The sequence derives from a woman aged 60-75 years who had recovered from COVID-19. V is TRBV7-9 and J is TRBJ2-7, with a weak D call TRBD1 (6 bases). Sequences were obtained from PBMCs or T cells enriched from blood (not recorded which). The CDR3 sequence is CASSLAAGTSYEQYF. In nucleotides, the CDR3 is TGTGCCAGCAGCTTAGCTGCCGGGACATCCTACGAGCAGTACTTC.